A single count supports the clone carrying this TCR beta chain. Profiled with immunoSEQ multiplex PCR; TCRdb holds only in-frame clones, not every one. The sample lists more than 150,000 clones, roughly 85% occurring once. Germline assignment: CDR1 LNHDA and CDR2 SQIVND (reference sequence). This CDR3 region has 16 residues. The V gene end was trimmed by 6 bases and the J gene end by 0 bases; junction bases not matched to a gene: 11. The data originate from a study of blood T cell repertoires in COVID-19. The receptor was derived from a woman aged 70-85 years with acute or convalescent COVID-19. The sequenced sample was peripheral blood. This chain joins TRBV19 and TRBJ2-7, with 7 bases aligning to TRBD1. CDR3 sequence reads: CASSQDRTDPSYEQYF. In DNA, the CDR3 is TGTGCCAGTAGCCAGGACAGGACGGACCCCTCCTACGAGCAGTACTTC. The full variable domain, rest sourced from reference TRBV19 and TRBJ2-7, is DGGITQSPKYLFRKEGQNVTLSCEQNLNHDAMYWYRQDPGQGLRLIYYSQIVNDFQKGDIAEGYSVSREKKESFPLTVTSAQKNPTAFYLCASSQDRTDPSYEQYFGPGTRLTVT.